The 27 T cell receptor beta chains below were found in one sample sequenced in a study of T cell repertoires in cytomegalovirus infection. Each CDR3 protein is one row after TCRdb ran MiXCR on the reads. In the table there are about 830,000 distinct CDR3 sequences, around a third of which are singletons. These receptors have no identified antigens. Source: cultured CD8+ T cells from PBMCs, taken from culture after CMV antigen stimulation. The source is a human donor in good health (CMV status not recorded). Some clones in this sample may be carry-over from other donors' samples.

This clonotype has just a few counts. The chain links TRBV11-3 to TRBJ2-1, with 8 bases that match TRBD2. Per the germline V gene, CDR1 is SGHNT and CDR2 is YENEEA. The trim removed 4 bases at V and 4 bases at J, leaving 9 bases unmatched. This CDR3 region has 16 residues. CDR3 DNA: TGTGCCAGCAGCTCCGCGGGGGGCCGGGCGTACAATGAGCAGTTCTTC. Its protein is CASSSAGGRAYNEQFF.

This clonotype has more than one count but fewer than ten. The V call is TRBV10-3, the J call TRBJ1-4; TRBD1 might be the D (5 bases). V gave up 0 bases and J gave up 4 bases, with 9 bases separating them. Per the germline V gene, CDR1 is ENHRY and CDR2 is SYGVKD. There are 15 residues in the CDR3. DNA of the CDR3: TGTGCCATCAGTGAGTCCGGGGCCTATAATGAAAAACTGTTTTTT. Translation: CAISESGAYNEKLFF.

This clonotype was counted at least ten times. This chain uses TRBV7-8 with TRBJ1-1, with unresolved D. Trimming pared 5 bases from V and 7 bases from J, leaving 17 bases between. This CDR3 is 14 amino acids long. Germline V gives CDR1 SGHVS, CDR2 FQNEAQ. The CDR3 DNA reads TGTGCCAGCAGCGCACCTGGACTCTCTTTTGAAGCTTTCTTT. Its translation is CASSAPGLSFEAFF.

A remark on this clonotype: A clone one base away is much larger, so this may be a read error. This chain joins TRBV5-6 and TRBJ2-1; 9 nucleotides agree with TRBD1. Per the germline V gene, CDR1 is SGHDT and CDR2 is YYEEEE. The CDR3 runs to 15 residues. V gave up 2 bases and J gave up 3 bases; unmatched junction bases: 3. The CDR3 coding sequence is TGTGCCAGCAGCTTTGGGACAGGGTACTACAATGAGCAGTTCTTC. Its translation is CASSFGTGYYNEQFF.

The table lists this clonotype with a few counts. V usage is TRBV20-1 and J usage is TRBJ2-7; a possible D gene is TRBD2 (6 bases). CDR1 and CDR2 (germline): DFQATT, SNEGSKA (reference sequence). The V and J ends lost 2 bases and 2 bases respectively, with 13 bases between them. CDR3 size: 14 residues. The CDR3 DNA reads as TGCAGTGCTAGAAACCGGGACTGGACCTACGAGCAGTACTTC. Translation: CSARNRDWTYEQYF.

This clonotype has only a few counts. The chain employs TRBV15 and TRBJ1-2; 7 bases are shared with TRBD1. The CDR3 runs to 15 residues. Germline-derived CDR1 and CDR2 are LNHNV and YYDKDF (reference sequence). J was trimmed by 6 bases and V by 2 bases; bases with no gene match: 9. CDR3 amino acids: CATSRPLRDSNGYTF. CDR3 nucleotides: TGTGCCACCAGCAGACCCCTTCGGGACAGCAATGGCTACACCTTC. The variable domain in full, completed from reference TRBV15 and TRBJ1-2, reads DAMVIQNPRYQVTQFGKPVTLSCSQTLNHNVMYWYQQKSSQAPKLLFHYYDKDFNNEADTPDNFQSRRPNTSFCFLDIRSPGLGDTAMYLCATSRPLRDSNGYTFGSGTRLTVV.

The rearrangement links TRBV12-3 or TRBV12-4 to TRBJ2-1; TRBD1 agrees at 7 bases. The length of the CDR3 is 12 residues. V shed 5 bases and J 10 bases; nucleotides not matched to a gene: 5. CDR3 region: CASSPGTVEQFF. The CDR3 bases are TGTGCCAGCAGTCCTGGGACAGTGGAGCAGTTCTTC.

Concerning this clonotype itself: One junction end disagrees with the germline gene, perhaps due to a read error. J is TRBJ2-3 and V is TRBV11-2; either TRBD1 or TRBD2 may supply D (6 bases each). Germline CDR1 and CDR2: SGHAT and FQNNGV. The CDR3 sequence is 13 residues long. CDR3 sequence reads: CAGSLVWGAAQYF. Written as DNA, the CDR3 is TGTGCCGGCAGCTTAGTTTGGGGGGCCGCGCAGTATTTT.

V and J are TRBV28 and TRBJ1-1; D ambiguous. The CDR3 length is 14 residues. Germline V CDR1 and CDR2: MDHEN, SYDVKM. The V end lost 6 bases, the J end lost 1 base, and 12 bases lay between the germline ends. CDR3 sequence: CASSLVTQNTEAFF. The CDR3 bases are TGTGCCAGCAGCCTAGTCACACAGAACACTGAAGCTTTCTTT.

The CDR3 reads CASSQDLNTGSSGNTIYF. DNA for the CDR3: TGTGCCAGCAGCCAAGACCTTAACACAGGATCCTCTGGAAACACCATATATTTT. The chain couples TRBV4-2 to TRBJ1-3, with D tentatively TRBD1 (5 bases). Germline-derived CDR1 and CDR2 are LGHNA and YNFKEQ. V was pared by 0 bases and J by 0 bases, with 15 bases between. The CDR3 totals 18 residues.

This clonotype was counted only a few times. The rearrangement uses TRBV5-1 and TRBJ1-1; D is perhaps TRBD1 (6 bases). Germline-derived CDR1 and CDR2 are SGHRS and YFSETQ. Trimming cost V 0 bases and J 1 base, with 10 bases left between them. CDR3 length equals 15 residues. CDR3 bases: TGCGCCAGCAGCTTGGAACAGGGTTGGAACACTGAAGCTTTCTTT. This gives the protein CASSLEQGWNTEAFF.

V is TRBV11-2 and J is TRBJ2-3, with 8 bases identical to TRBD2. The CDR3 runs to 15 residues. Per germline, CDR1 SGHAT and CDR2 FQNNGV. Trimming at V came to 3 bases and at J to 5 bases, leaving 7 bases not matched to a gene. This chain's CDR3 is CASSLAGGARDTQYF. CDR3 nucleotide sequence: TGTGCCAGCAGCTTGGCCGGGGGGGCCCGAGATACGCAGTATTTT.

This clonotype has just one count. This chain joins TRBV7-6 and TRBJ2-7, with D unresolved. Germline CDR1 and CDR2: SGHVS and FNYEAQ. Trimming pared 5 bases from V and 3 bases from J, leaving 8 bases between. The CDR3 extends over 12 amino acids. The CDR3 sequence is CASSQDNYEQYV. CDR3 DNA sequence: TGTGCCAGCAGCCAAGATAACTACGAGCAGTACGTC.

This chain connects TRBV10-3 to TRBJ2-3, with D perhaps matching TRBD2 (5 bases). V lost 0 bases and J 0 bases, leaving 10 bases between the germline ends. The CDR3 is 16 amino acids. The germline gives CDR1 ENHRY, CDR2 SYGVKD. CDR3 amino acids: CAISESTGSSTDTQYF. CDR3 nucleotides: TGTGCCATCAGTGAGTCTACGGGGTCCAGCACAGATACGCAGTATTTT.

This clonotype was detected ten times or more. The chain has TRBV7-2 and TRBJ2-3; D is undetermined. CDR3 length equals 15 residues. V lost 5 bases, J lost 5 bases, and 17 bases lay in between. CDR1 is SGHTA, CDR2 FQGNSA, per germline. The CDR3 nucleotides read TGTGCCAGCAGCCCAGGCCGGGCAGATATAGATACGCAGTATTTT. Its translation: CASSPGRADIDTQYF.

This chain connects TRBV6-5 to TRBJ1-5; unclear D gene. Germline V gene sequence: CDR1 MNHEY, CDR2 SVGAGI. This CDR3 has 13 residues. V was pared by 6 bases and J by 7 bases, with 13 bases between. In DNA, the CDR3 is TGTGCCAGCAGCCCCTTCGCAGGACAGCCCCAGCATTTT. Translated: CASSPFAGQPQHF.

This rearrangement joins TRBV28 to TRBJ1-1; possibly TRBD1 for D (6 bases). The germline V gene has CDR1 MDHEN and CDR2 SYDVKM. V lost 10 bases, J lost 4 bases, and 10 bases lay in between. The CDR3 runs to 11 residues. The CDR3 sequence: CATRGPTEAFF. DNA of the CDR3: TGTGCCACCCGGGGGCCCACTGAAGCTTTCTTT.

This chain joins TRBV5-1 and TRBJ2-1, with D unclear. CDR1 SGHRS and CDR2 YFSETQ come from the germline V gene. This CDR3 is 15 amino acids long. V lost 2 bases and J 9 bases, leaving 18 bases between the germline ends. CDR3 region: CASSFRTTLIGEQFF. The CDR3 DNA reads as TGCGCCAGCAGCTTCCGGACGACTCTGATCGGTGAGCAGTTCTTC.

Note on this clonotype: Because the CDR3 is missing its conserved closing phenylalanine or tryptophan, this is likely a read error. CDR3 DNA: TGCAGTGCTAGAGAACAGGGGGCAACTACTTATAACTATGGCTACACCCTC. Its protein product is CSAREQGATTYNYGYTL. This sequence joins TRBV20-1 and TRBJ1-2, with 9 bases fitting TRBD1. The germline gives CDR1 DFQATT, CDR2 SNEGSKA (reference sequence). After removal of 0 bases from V and 1 base from J, the junction contained 9 bases not matched to a gene. The CDR3 has 17 residues.

The rearrangement joins TRBV7-6 to TRBJ1-1; TRBD1 matches 9 bases. Per germline, CDR1 SGHVS and CDR2 FNYEAQ. V gave up 3 bases and J gave up 5 bases; unmatched junction bases: 10. The CDR3 is 16 residues long. As DNA, the CDR3 is TGTGCCAGCAGCTTGGGACAGGGTCCCTGGCCTACTGAAGCTTTCTTT. This translates into CASSLGQGPWPTEAFF. Combining the CDR3 with reference TRBV7-6 and TRBJ1-1 gives the whole variable domain GAGVSQSPRYKVTKRGQDVALRCDPISGHVSLYWYRQALGQGPEFLTYFNYEAQQDKSGLPNDRFSAERPEGSISTLTIQRTEQRDSAMYRCASSLGQGPWPTEAFFGQGTRLTVV.

This clonotype was seen only a few times. V and J are TRBV6-6 and TRBJ2-3; maybe TRBD2 (5 bases). Germline V gives CDR1 MNHNY, CDR2 SVGAGI (reference sequence). V shed 2 bases and J shed 0 bases, with 9 bases lying between them. The CDR3 covers 15 residues. The CDR3 spells CASSYAGPSTDTQYF. The CDR3 DNA reads TGTGCCAGCAGTTACGCGGGTCCTAGCACAGATACGCAGTATTTT.

The rearrangement uses TRBV4-1 and TRBJ1-1, with a possible D match to TRBD1 (6 bases). Trimming removed 0 bases from V and 3 bases from J, with 17 bases in between. The CDR3 extends over 17 amino acids. Germline loops: CDR1 MGHRA, CDR2 YSYEKL. CDR3 in amino acids: CASSQEPQGLGDTEAFF. CDR3 DNA sequence: TGCGCCAGCAGCCAAGAACCGCAGGGGCTGGGAGACACTGAAGCTTTCTTT.

This clonotype has just one count. A read error may produce the germline difference seen at one junction end. The chain couples TRBV23-1 to TRBJ1-1, with D uncertain. TRBV23-1 is an open reading frame whose function is uncertain. The CDR3 totals 14 residues. The CDR3 reads CTSSQSPGGTEAFF. In DNA form, the CDR3 reads TGCACCAGCAGTCAATCGCCGGGAGGCACTGAAGCTTTCTTT.

This clonotype was recorded a few times. This rearrangement joins TRBV7-2 to TRBJ2-7; D is possibly TRBD1 or TRBD2 (5 bases each). Trimming pared 1 base from V and 3 bases from J, leaving 22 bases between. The V gene's germline CDR1 is SGHTA and CDR2 FQGNSA. CDR3 length: 18 residues. The CDR3 DNA follows: TGTGCCAGCAGCTTAGGATTTATGGGTAGGGACGGAAACTACGAGCAGTACTTC. Translated: CASSLGFMGRDGNYEQYF.

The V and J genes are TRBV5-6 and TRBJ2-1; D is ambiguous. Germline V gene data show CDR1 as SGHDT and CDR2 as YYEEEE. V lost 1 base to trimming and J lost 10 bases, with 9 bases between them. The CDR3 is made up of 12 amino acids. This CDR3 reads CASSLLVEEQFF. The CDR3 DNA reads TGTGCCAGCAGCTTGTTAGTTGAAGAGCAGTTCTTC.

The chain carries TRBV27 and TRBJ2-2; D possibly corresponds to TRBD1 (6 bases). This CDR3 has 15 residues. From germline, CDR1 is MNHEY and CDR2 SMNVEV (reference sequence). The V end lost 4 bases, the J end lost 1 base, and 10 bases lay between the germline ends. CDR3 protein: CASSSRDMNTGELFF. Here the CDR3 DNA reads TGTGCCAGCAGTTCCCGGGACATGAACACCGGGGAGCTGTTTTTT.

This clonotype appeared a single time. Being one base from a much bigger clone, this may be a read error. This rearrangement joins TRBV7-2 to TRBJ1-1; maybe TRBD1 (5 bases). The ends were cut back, 5 bases at V and 6 bases at J, with 22 bases in the middle. Germline CDR1 SGHTA, CDR2 FQGNSA. The CDR3 length is 16 residues. The CDR3 nucleotides read TGTGCCAGCAGCGGACCGGGACCCCTTAGGAAAGCTGAAGCTTTCTTT. This gives the protein CASSGPGPLRKAEAFF.